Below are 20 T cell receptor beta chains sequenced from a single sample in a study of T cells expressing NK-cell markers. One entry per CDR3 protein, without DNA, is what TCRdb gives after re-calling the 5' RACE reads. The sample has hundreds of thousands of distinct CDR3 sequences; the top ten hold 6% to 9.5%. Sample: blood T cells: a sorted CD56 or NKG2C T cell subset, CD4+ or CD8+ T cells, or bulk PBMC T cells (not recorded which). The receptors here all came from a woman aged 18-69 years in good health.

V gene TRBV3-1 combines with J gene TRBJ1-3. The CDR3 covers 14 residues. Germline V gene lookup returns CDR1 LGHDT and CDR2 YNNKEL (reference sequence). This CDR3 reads CASTGRAAGNTIYF.

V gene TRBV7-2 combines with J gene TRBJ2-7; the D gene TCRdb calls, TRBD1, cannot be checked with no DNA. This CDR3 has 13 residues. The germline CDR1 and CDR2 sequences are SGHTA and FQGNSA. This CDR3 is CASSLEWGKEQYF.

Here the CDR3 reads CASSELLGGGTEAFF. The chain couples TRBV25-1 to TRBJ1-1. This CDR3 region has 15 residues. The germline gives CDR1 MGHDK, CDR2 SYGVNS.

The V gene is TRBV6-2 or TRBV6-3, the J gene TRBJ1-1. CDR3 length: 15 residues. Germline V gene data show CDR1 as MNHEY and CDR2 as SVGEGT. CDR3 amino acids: CASSYSWSKNTEAFF.

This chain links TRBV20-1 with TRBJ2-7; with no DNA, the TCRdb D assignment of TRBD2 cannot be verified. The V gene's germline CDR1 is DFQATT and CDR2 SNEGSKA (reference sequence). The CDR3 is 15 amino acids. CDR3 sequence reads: CSAPTRRGSLDEQYF.

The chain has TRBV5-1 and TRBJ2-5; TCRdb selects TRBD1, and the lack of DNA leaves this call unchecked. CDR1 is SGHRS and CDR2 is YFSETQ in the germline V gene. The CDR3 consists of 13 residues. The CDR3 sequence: CASKEEGQETQYF.

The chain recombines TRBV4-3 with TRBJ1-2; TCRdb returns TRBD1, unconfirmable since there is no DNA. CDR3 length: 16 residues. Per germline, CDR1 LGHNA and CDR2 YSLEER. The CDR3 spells CASSQDHQGADYGYTF.

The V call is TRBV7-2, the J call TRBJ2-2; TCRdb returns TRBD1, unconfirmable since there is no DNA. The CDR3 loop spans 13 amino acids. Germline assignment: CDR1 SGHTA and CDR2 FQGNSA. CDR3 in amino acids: CALGRANTGELFF.

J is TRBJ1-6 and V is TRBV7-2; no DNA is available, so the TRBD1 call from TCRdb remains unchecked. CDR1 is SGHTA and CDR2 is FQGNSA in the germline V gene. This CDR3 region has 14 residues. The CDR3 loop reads CASSSQGSNSPLHF. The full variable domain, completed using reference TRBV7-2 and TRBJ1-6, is GAGVSQSPSNKVTEKGKDVELRCDPISGHTALYWYRQSLGQGLEFLIYFQGNSAPDKSGLPSDRFSAERTGGSVSTLTIQRTQQEDSAVYLCASSSQGSNSPLHFGNGTRLTVT.

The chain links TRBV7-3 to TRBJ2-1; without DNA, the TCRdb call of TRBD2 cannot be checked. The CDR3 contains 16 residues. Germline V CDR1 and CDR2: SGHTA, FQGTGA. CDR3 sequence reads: CASSLTLAGGFNEQFF.

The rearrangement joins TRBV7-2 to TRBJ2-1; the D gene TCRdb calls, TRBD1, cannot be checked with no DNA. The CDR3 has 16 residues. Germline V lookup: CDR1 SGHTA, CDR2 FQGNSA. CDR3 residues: CASSLGSRVVYNEQFF.

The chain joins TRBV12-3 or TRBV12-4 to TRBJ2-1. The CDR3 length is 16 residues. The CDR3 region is CASSSIGGSSYNEQFF.

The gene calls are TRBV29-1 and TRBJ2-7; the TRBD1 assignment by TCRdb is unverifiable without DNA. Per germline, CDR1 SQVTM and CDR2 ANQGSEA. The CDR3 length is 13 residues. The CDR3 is CSVAHGTFDEQYF.

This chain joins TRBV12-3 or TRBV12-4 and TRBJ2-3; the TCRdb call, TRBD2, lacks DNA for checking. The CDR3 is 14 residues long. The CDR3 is CASSFVSPVDTQYF.

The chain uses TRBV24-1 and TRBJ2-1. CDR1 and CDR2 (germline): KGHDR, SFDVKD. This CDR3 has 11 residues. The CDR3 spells CATGAYNEQFF.

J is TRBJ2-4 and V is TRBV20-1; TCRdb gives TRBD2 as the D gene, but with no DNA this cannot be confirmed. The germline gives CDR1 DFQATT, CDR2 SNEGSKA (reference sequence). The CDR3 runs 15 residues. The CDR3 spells CSAILADLAKNIQYF.

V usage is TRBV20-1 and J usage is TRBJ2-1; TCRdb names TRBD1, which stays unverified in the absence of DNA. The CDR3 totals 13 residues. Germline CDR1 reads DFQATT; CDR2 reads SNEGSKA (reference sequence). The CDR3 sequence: CSGAVPTGNEQFF.

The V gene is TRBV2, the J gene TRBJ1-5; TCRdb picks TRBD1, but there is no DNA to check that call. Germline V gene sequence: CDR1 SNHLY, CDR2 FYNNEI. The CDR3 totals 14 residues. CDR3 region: CASRATGGNQPQHF.

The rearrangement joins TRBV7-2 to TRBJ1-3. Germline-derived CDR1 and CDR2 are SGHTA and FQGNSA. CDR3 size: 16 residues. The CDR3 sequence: CASSLDFRHSGNTIYF. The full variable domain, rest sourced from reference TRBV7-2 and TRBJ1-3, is GAGVSQSPSNKVTEKGKDVELRCDPISGHTALYWYRQSLGQGLEFLIYFQGNSAPDKSGLPSDRFSAERTGGSVSTLTIQRTQQEDSAVYLCASSLDFRHSGNTIYFGEGSWLTVV.

The CDR3 protein is CASNPTGHSGNTIYF. V gene TRBV9 combines with J gene TRBJ1-3; with no DNA, the TCRdb D assignment of TRBD1 cannot be verified. Per germline, CDR1 SGDLS and CDR2 YYNGEE. This CDR3 has 15 amino acids.